This section outlines one T cell receptor (beta chain) sequence together with its context. The entry originates in a study of blood T cell repertoires in COVID-19. At the level of the study: T cells, B-cell-depleted T cells, or PBMCs supplied cDNA or gDNA.

Germline CDR1 MDHEN, CDR2 SYDVKM. The CDR3 covers 15 residues. V was pared by 8 bases and J by 6 bases, with 13 bases of the junction left unmatched. TCRdb keeps only in-frame clones here, not all; method: immunoSEQ multiplex PCR. In the table there are 40,000 to 55,000 clones, roughly 88% of which are singletons. The receptor was derived from a human donor in a cohort sampled during active COVID-19. The chain joins TRBV28 to TRBJ1-5, with 7 positions matching TRBD1. Sample: peripheral blood. The CDR3 spells CASSGTGVQGQPQHF. CDR3 coding DNA: TGTGCCAGCTCGGGTACAGGGGTACAAGGTCAGCCCCAGCATTTT. Complete variable domain (other parts from reference TRBV28 and TRBJ1-5): DVKVTQSSRYLVKRTGEKVFLECVQDMDHENMFWYRQDPGLGLRLIYFSYDVKMKEKGDIPEGYSVSREKKERFSLILESASTNQTSMYLCASSGTGVQGQPQHFGDGTRLSIL.